The clone carrying this T cell receptor beta chain was recorded at least ten times. What it binds is unknown. The V end was cut by 0 bases, the J end by 0 bases, with 5 bases between. In germline, CDR1 is LGHDT, CDR2 YNNKEL (reference sequence). The CDR3 is made up of 14 amino acids. This specimen comes from a study of identical twins. Each CDR3 protein gets one entry after TCRdb re-called the 5' RACE reads with MiXCR. This sample carries some 660,000 distinct CDR3 sequences, around 8.3% of them seen once, and the ten largest clones take around 0.95%. All donors were healthy, and all were Caucasian. Broader study findings: Carriage of fewer insertions was seen in abundant cord blood beta clonotypes, whereas memory repertoires showed none. With monozygotic twins, out-of-frame TCR alpha sharing exceeded what models estimated. For out-of-frame beta sequences, excess twin sharing was weaker.

This sample was also put to use in a study of yellow fever vaccine responses in identical twins.

The TCR sequence derives from a woman between 18 and 29 years old in good health. Sequenced: PBMCs. The chain is built from TRBV3-1 and TRBJ1-1; D unclear. This CDR3 reads CASSQDRMNTEAFF. The CDR3 region has the DNA TGTGCCAGCAGCCAAGATCGAATGAACACTGAAGCTTTCTTT.